The rows below give T cell receptor beta chains drawn from one sample of a study of T cell responses to AZD1222 COVID-19 vaccine. The method was immunoSEQ multiplex PCR; TCRdb's version includes in-frame clones alone and lacks a portion of them. The sample shows around 150,000 clones, roughly 89% of them seen only once. Sequencing used peripheral blood, obtained on day 0 of AZD1222 vaccination. The receptors here all came from an adult in good health. The conserved cysteine and the conserved F or W are not part of the CDR3 here.

V gene: TRBV11-3; CDR3 protein: ASSRTGTGGETQY
V gene: TRBV5-1; CDR3 protein: ASTSFDADTEAF
V gene: TRBV27; CDR3 protein: ASSFGQNTEAF
V gene: TRBV7-2; CDR3 protein: ASSLGTGSFLEQY
V gene: TRBV6-2/TRBV6-3; CDR3 protein: ASSSVQVAAVGIQY
V gene: TRBV27; CDR3 protein: ASSSTGSTVYGYT
V gene: TRBV15; CDR3 protein: ATSRDAGRRTYEQY
V gene: TRBV5-6; CDR3 protein: ASSDLDRTYYGYT
V gene: TRBV6-4; CDR3 protein: ASSDSNQGRTGELF
V gene: TRBV13; CDR3 protein: ASSRLGISYEQY
V gene: TRBV30; CDR3 protein: AWSSENTGELF
V gene: TRBV5-1; CDR3 protein: ASSLESGGWDEQY
V gene: TRBV5-1; CDR3 protein: ASSPGPLGQPQH
V gene: TRBV12-3/TRBV12-4; CDR3 protein: ASSLNGGEQY
V gene: TRBV5-6; CDR3 protein: ASSFKRGFGNTEAF
V gene: TRBV7-6; CDR3 protein: ASSLTYIQY
V gene: TRBV7-9; CDR3 protein: APGTSGSNEQF
V gene: TRBV24-1; CDR3 protein: ATSPTSGRPDTQY
V gene: TRBV7-2; CDR3 protein: ASSWDFSSGNTIY
V gene: TRBV2; CDR3 protein: ASSVVGDLSNQPQH
V gene: TRBV7-6; CDR3 protein: ASSFGGTGPQETQY
V gene: TRBV6-6; CDR3 protein: ASSYVGVKDNEKLF
V gene: TRBV5-4; CDR3 protein: ASSLDSLSYGYT
V gene: TRBV5-4; CDR3 protein: ASSPGSNQPQH
V gene: TRBV7-9; CDR3 protein: ASSLAWADEQY
V gene: TRBV7-8; CDR3 protein: ASSPVTDTQY
V gene: TRBV28; CDR3 protein: ASSLRAEGMTGELF
V gene: TRBV7-2; CDR3 protein: ASSLIPDRGNTEAF
V gene: TRBV7-2; CDR3 protein: ASSIKQGAAEAF
V gene: TRBV6-5; CDR3 protein: ASSYGTSGGADTQY
V gene: TRBV4-3; CDR3 protein: ASSQGWRSGGRYNEQF
V gene: TRBV27; CDR3 protein: ASSLLPNTEAF
V gene: TRBV7-9; CDR3 protein: ASSSRTHEAF
V gene: TRBV5-1; CDR3 protein: ASTRDRSYEQY
V gene: TRBV6-5; CDR3 protein: ASSSKMGLGGAQY
V gene: TRBV5-4; CDR3 protein: ASSQGGARGPAEAF
V gene: TRBV6-5; CDR3 protein: ASSYPVPPDQPQH
V gene: TRBV30; CDR3 protein: AWKGQAEKLF
V gene: TRBV4-3; CDR3 protein: ASSQLTGPYGYT
V gene: TRBV4-1; CDR3 protein: ASSLGQGWNTEAF
V gene: TRBV27; CDR3 protein: ASSLQWGDYGYT
V gene: TRBV6-5; CDR3 protein: ASRWDQPQH
V gene: TRBV5-5; CDR3 protein: ATGTTPLIYGYT
V gene: TRBV5-1; CDR3 protein: ASSLVYYTEAF
V gene: TRBV30; CDR3 protein: AFRGGGAAEAF
V gene: TRBV12-3/TRBV12-4; CDR3 protein: ASTRQDTEAF
V gene: TRBV11-2; CDR3 protein: ASSPGGGNTIY